One sample yielded the 10 T cell receptor beta chains listed below, sequenced in a study of PD-1 blockade in classical Hodgkin lymphoma. Profiled with immunoSEQ multiplex PCR; TCRdb holds only in-frame clones, not every one. The data contain under 65,000 clones, around 89% of them seen just once; the ten biggest clones take up about 15%. Every patient was affected by relapse after autologous stem cell transplantation, while exposure to brentuximab vedotin was not uniform. The material was peripheral blood mononuclear cells (PBMCs), obtained at baseline. These receptor sequences come from a human donor with classical Hodgkin lymphoma.

The rearrangement links TRBV9 to TRBJ2-3; D not certain. Trimming pared 0 bases from V and 0 bases from J, leaving 5 bases between. Germline loops: CDR1 SGDLS, CDR2 YYNGEE. The CDR3 is made up of 14 amino acids. CDR3 protein: CASSVVSSTDTQYF. The DNA of the CDR3 is TGTGCCAGCAGCGTAGTATCAAGCACAGATACGCAGTATTTT.

The chain links TRBV27 to TRBJ1-2, with D unresolved. The V end was cut by 4 bases, the J end by 6 bases, with 9 bases between. The CDR3 is 12 residues long. Germline CDR1 is MNHEY and CDR2 is SMNVEV (reference sequence). The CDR3 reads CASSSPGNGYTF. DNA of the CDR3: TGTGCCAGCAGTTCCCCGGGGAATGGCTACACCTTC.

The chain joins TRBV15 to TRBJ1-2, with D tentatively TRBD1 (6 bases). CDR3 size: 15 residues. V gave up 1 base and J gave up 6 bases, with 15 bases separating them. Germline V gene data show CDR1 as LNHNV and CDR2 as YYDKDF (reference sequence). CDR3 amino acids: CATSRALGGGDGYTF. DNA of the CDR3: TGTGCCACCAGCAGAGCCCTGGGGGGGGGCGATGGCTACACCTTC.

The V call is TRBV29-1, the J call TRBJ2-7; 8 bases are shared with TRBD2. CDR1 SQVTM and CDR2 ANQGSEA come from the germline V gene. The J segment lost 0 bases and the V segment lost 4 bases, leaving 2 bases of the junction unmatched. CDR3 size: 13 residues. CDR3 region: CSVGGRSSYEQYF. The CDR3 nucleotides read TGCAGCGTTGGCGGGAGGAGCTCCTACGAGCAGTACTTC.

The chain joins TRBV19 to TRBJ2-7; TRBD1 is a possible D gene (6 bases). Per germline, CDR1 LNHDA and CDR2 SQIVND (reference sequence). The CDR3 sequence is 13 residues long. V gave up 7 bases and J gave up 4 bases, with 14 bases separating them. CDR3 sequence (DNA): TGTGCCAGTAAGGGCAGGGGTTCGTACGAGCAGTACTTC. The encoded protein is CASKGRGSYEQYF.

The chain couples TRBV29-1 to TRBJ1-2, with a tentative D call TRBD1 (6 bases). Germline V CDR1 and CDR2: SQVTM, ANQGSEA. The germline V and J ends were trimmed by 7 bases and 10 bases, with 16 bases remaining between them. This CDR3 spans 11 amino acids. Here the CDR3 DNA reads TGCAGCGCTGGGGACATAAATGACTACACCTTC. As protein: CSAGDINDYTF.

CDR3 amino acids: CASEGEASYNEQFF. Written as DNA, the CDR3 is TGCGCCAGCGAAGGGGAGGCCTCCTACAATGAGCAGTTCTTC. V is TRBV10-2 and J is TRBJ2-1, with D perhaps TRBD2 (6 bases). V shed 8 bases and J shed 0 bases, with 11 bases lying between them. CDR1 is WSHSY and CDR2 is SAAADI in the germline V gene. CDR3 length: 14 amino acids.

The J gene is TRBJ2-1, the V gene TRBV27; the D is unclear. The germline V and J ends were trimmed by 7 bases and 3 bases, with 4 bases remaining between them. The CDR3 length is 11 residues. The germline CDR1 and CDR2 sequences are MNHEY and SMNVEV (reference sequence). This CDR3 reads CASKYYNEQFF. The CDR3 region has the DNA TGTGCCAGCAAATACTACAATGAGCAGTTCTTC.

This chain uses TRBV5-1 with TRBJ1-1, with a possible D match to TRBD1 (5 bases). V was cut by 4 bases and J by 1 base, with 14 bases left in between. Germline CDR1 is SGHRS and CDR2 is YFSETQ. This CDR3 spans 15 amino acids. The CDR3 is CASSPALGQNTEAFF. DNA of the CDR3: TGCGCCAGCAGCCCGGCCCTCGGACAGAACACTGAAGCTTTCTTT. Together with reference TRBV5-1 and TRBJ1-1, the CDR3 gives the full variable domain: KAGVTQTPRYLIKTRGQQVTLSCSPISGHRSVSWYQQTPGQGLQFLFEYFSETQRNKGNFPGRFSGRQFSNSRSEMNVSTLELGDSALYLCASSPALGQNTEAFFGQGTRLTVV.

CDR3 region: CASRVSLRSYEQYF. The CDR3 DNA follows: TGTGCCAGCAGGGTCAGCTTGAGGAGCTACGAGCAGTACTTC. J is TRBJ2-5 and V is TRBV6-5; D gene ambiguous. The better agreement between TRBJ2-7 and the DNA end casts doubt on the J call. This CDR3 spans 14 amino acids. Germline CDR1 and CDR2: MNHEY and SVGAGI.